This is a list of T cell receptor beta chains from one sample in a study of CD8 T cells in Susac syndrome. TCRdb analysed the immunoSEQ multiplex PCR reads with MiXCR anew, one entry per CDR3 protein. The sample includes 75,000 to 80,000 distinct CDR3 sequences, approximately 94% of them seen just once. The sequencing sample was made of CD8+ T cells from PBMCs. All receptors come from a human donor with Susac syndrome. Each CDR3 is given with its conserved first and last residue. A D gene is named only where the DNA matches it firmly. Not all rows give a size; the values are once, few, many and, for expanded clones, a class.

D: .
V: TRBV12-5
size: .
J: TRBJ2-7
CDR3: CASGPVSYEQYF
DNA: TGTGCTAGTGGTCCTGTTTCCTACGAGCAGTACTTC

D: .
V: TRBV28
size: .
J: TRBJ2-5
CDR3: CASSRRLAETQYF
DNA: TGTGCCAGCAGTCGGCGACTTGCAGAGACCCAGTACTTC

D: TRBD1
V: TRBV29-1
size: once
J: TRBJ2-7
CDR3: CSVGDSHEQYF
DNA: TGCAGCGTAGGGGACAGCCACGAGCAGTACTTC

D: TRBD1
V: TRBV5-1
size: .
J: TRBJ1-2
CDR3: CASSFDRVYGYTF
DNA: TGCGCCAGCAGCTTTGACAGGGTCTATGGCTACACCTTC

D: TRBD2
V: TRBV27
size: .
J: TRBJ2-1
CDR3: CASSLRGGQEQFF
DNA: TGTGCCAGCAGTCTTCGGGGGGGTCAGGAGCAGTTCTTC

D: .
V: TRBV6-5
size: .
J: TRBJ1-6
CDR3: CASSPPDSYNSPLHF
DNA: TGTGCCAGCAGCCCCCCGGACAGCTATAATTCACCCCTCCACTTT

D: TRBD1
V: TRBV18
size: .
J: TRBJ2-5
CDR3: CASSPWQGVETQYF
DNA: TGTGCCAGCTCACCGTGGCAGGGGGTTGAGACCCAGTACTTC

D: .
V: TRBV6-5
size: .
J: TRBJ1-2
CDR3: CASSLRQAYGYTF
DNA: TGTGCCAGCAGCCTTCGACAGGCCTATGGCTACACCTTC

D: .
V: TRBV7-9
size: once
J: TRBJ2-7
CDR3: CASSPRQKEQYF
DNA: TGTGCCAGCAGCCCCCGGCAAAAAGAGCAGTACTTC

D: .
V: TRBV7-9
size: .
J: TRBJ1-4
CDR3: CASSSPGLTDEKLFF
DNA: TGTGCCAGCAGCTCACCGGGACTAACGGATGAAAAACTGTTTTTT

D: .
V: TRBV7-2
size: .
J: TRBJ2-1
CDR3: CASSLSRGDEQFF
DNA: TGTGCCAGCAGCTTATCCCGGGGAGATGAGCAGTTCTTC

D: .
V: TRBV27
size: .
J: TRBJ2-7
CDR3: CASSTNAAKQYF
DNA: TGTGCCAGCAGCACTAATGCGGCAAAGCAGTACTTC

D: .
V: TRBV11-2
size: once
J: TRBJ2-1
CDR3: CASRSPWDEQFF
DNA: TGTGCCAGCAGGTCCCCCTGGGATGAGCAGTTCTTC

D: .
V: TRBV27
size: .
J: TRBJ2-1
CDR3: CASSLSARNEQFF
DNA: TGTGCCAGCAGTTTATCGGCGAGGAATGAGCAGTTCTTC

D: .
V: TRBV9
size: .
J: TRBJ1-5
CDR3: CASSVDGRANQPQHF
DNA: TGTGCCAGCAGCGTAGACGGCAGGGCTAATCAGCCCCAGCATTTT

D: .
V: TRBV15
size: .
J: TRBJ1-6
CDR3: CATSRETDRSPLHF
DNA: TGTGCCACCAGCAGAGAGACGGATCGGTCACCCCTCCACTTT

D: TRBD2
V: TRBV20-1
size: once
J: TRBJ2-1
CDR3: CSPSGGNEQFF
DNA: TGCAGTCCTAGCGGGGGCAATGAGCAGTTCTTC

D: TRBD1
V: TRBV28
size: .
J: TRBJ2-5
CDR3: CASSRRYRDRQETQYF
DNA: TGTGCCAGCAGCCGTAGGTATCGGGACAGACAAGAGACCCAGTACTTC

D: .
V: TRBV28
size: .
J: TRBJ2-4
CDR3: CAAGEDIQYF
DNA: TGTGCCGCCGGGGAGGACATTCAGTACTTC

D: .
V: TRBV9
size: .
J: TRBJ2-3
CDR3: CASSAQARVADTQYF
DNA: TGTGCCAGCAGCGCCCAGGCTAGGGTCGCAGATACGCAGTATTTT

D: .
V: TRBV20-1
size: .
J: TRBJ1-5
CDR3: CSARAGRGVTQPQHF
DNA: TGCAGTGCTAGAGCTGGAAGGGGAGTGACTCAGCCCCAGCATTTT

D: .
V: TRBV7-9
size: .
J: TRBJ1-1
CDR3: CASRRGSEAFF
DNA: TGTGCCAGCAGGAGGGGAAGTGAAGCTTTCTTT

D: .
V: TRBV5-4
size: .
J: TRBJ1-2
CDR3: CASSLSPADVGYTF
DNA: TGTGCCAGCAGCTTATCCCCCGCAGACGTGGGCTACACCTTC

D: TRBD1
V: TRBV9
size: once
J: TRBJ2-2
CDR3: CASRWTGGIANTGELFF
DNA: TGTGCCAGCCGATGGACAGGGGGGATCGCGAACACCGGGGAGCTGTTTTTT

D: TRBD1
V: TRBV4-3
size: .
J: TRBJ2-2
CDR3: CASSQDRTGNTGELFF
DNA: TGCGCCAGCAGCCAAGACCGGACAGGGAACACCGGGGAGCTGTTTTTT

D: .
V: TRBV12-3/TRBV12-4
size: .
J: TRBJ1-2
CDR3: CASSLADYGYTF
DNA: TGTGCCAGCAGTTTAGCCGACTATGGCTACACCTTC

D: .
V: TRBV6-5
size: .
J: TRBJ2-1
CDR3: CASSYEAEGINEQFF
DNA: TGTGCCAGCAGTTACGAGGCCGAGGGAATAAATGAGCAGTTCTTC

D: .
V: TRBV9
size: .
J: TRBJ2-7
CDR3: CASSVGQGRAYEQYF
DNA: TGTGCCAGCAGCGTAGGTCAGGGGAGGGCCTACGAGCAGTACTTC

D: TRBD2
V: TRBV11-2
size: .
J: TRBJ2-5
CDR3: CASSPELAGQETQYF
DNA: TGTGCCAGCAGCCCTGAACTAGCGGGACAAGAGACCCAGTACTTC

D: TRBD2
V: TRBV7-7
size: .
J: TRBJ2-7
CDR3: CASSLRGGNYEQYF
DNA: TGTGCTAGCAGCTTACGGGGGGGGAACTACGAGCAGTACTTC

D: .
V: TRBV27
size: .
J: TRBJ2-5
CDR3: CASGVGETQYF
DNA: TGTGCCTCGGGGGTTGGAGAGACCCAGTACTTC

D: .
V: TRBV29-1
size: .
J: TRBJ2-5
CDR3: CSVEPSGRSQETQYF
DNA: TGCAGCGTTGAACCCTCTGGCCGGTCCCAAGAGACCCAGTACTTC

D: TRBD1
V: TRBV7-9
size: once
J: TRBJ1-1
CDR3: CASSLASRQGGTEAFF
DNA: TGTGCCAGCAGCTTAGCTTCTCGACAGGGTGGCACTGAAGCTTTCTTT

D: TRBD1
V: TRBV7-6
size: .
J: TRBJ2-3
CDR3: CASSLGQGDTDTQYF
DNA: TGTGCCAGCAGCTTGGGACAGGGGGACACAGATACGCAGTATTTT

D: TRBD2
V: TRBV4-1
size: .
J: TRBJ2-4
CDR3: CASSQGLRQYF
DNA: TGCGCCAGCAGCCAGGGACTACGACAGTACTTC

D: TRBD1
V: TRBV7-9
size: .
J: TRBJ2-3
CDR3: CASSRTGLDTQYF
DNA: TGTGCCAGCAGCCGGACAGGGCTAGATACGCAGTATTTT

D: .
V: TRBV13
size: .
J: TRBJ2-7
CDR3: CASSLGKYEQYF
DNA: TGTGCCAGCAGCTTAGGGAAATACGAGCAGTACTTC

D: .
V: TRBV2
size: .
J: TRBJ1-2
CDR3: CASLGRGSAYGYTF
DNA: TGTGCCTCTTTAGGGAGGGGTTCCGCCTATGGCTACACCTTC

D: .
V: TRBV5-5
size: .
J: TRBJ1-1
CDR3: CASSLSRGANTEAFF
DNA: TGTGCCAGCAGCTTGAGCCGGGGAGCAAACACTGAAGCTTTCTTT

D: .
V: TRBV5-8
size: .
J: TRBJ2-7
CDR3: CASSFHLGSSYEQYF
DNA: TGTGCCAGCAGCTTCCACCTGGGGTCCTCCTACGAGCAGTACTTC

D: .
V: TRBV5-4
size: .
J: TRBJ1-2
CDR3: CASSLAPGGYGYTF
DNA: TGTGCCAGCAGCTTGGCCCCGGGGGGGTATGGCTACACCTTC

D: TRBD1
V: TRBV7-9
size: .
J: TRBJ1-1
CDR3: CASSFPGTDEAFF
DNA: TGTGCCAGCAGCTTCCCCGGGACAGATGAAGCTTTCTTT

D: TRBD1
V: TRBV4-1
size: .
J: TRBJ2-7
CDR3: CASSQEGQGWEQYF
DNA: TGCGCCAGCAGCCAAGAAGGACAGGGATGGGAGCAGTACTTC

D: .
V: TRBV9
size: .
J: TRBJ1-2
CDR3: CASSEGGPHGYTF
DNA: TGTGCCAGCAGCGAGGGGGGACCCCATGGCTACACCTTC

D: .
V: TRBV20-1
size: once
J: TRBJ2-3
CDR3: CSARLDTQYF
DNA: TGCAGTGCCAGGCTAGATACGCAGTATTTT

D: TRBD1
V: TRBV7-2
size: .
J: TRBJ1-5
CDR3: CASSLTGRKPQHF
DNA: TGTGCCAGCAGCTTGACAGGGAGGAAGCCCCAGCATTTT

D: .
V: TRBV12-3/TRBV12-4
size: .
J: TRBJ1-2
CDR3: CAIIQGYGYTF
DNA: TGTGCCATTATACAGGGTTATGGCTACACCTTC

D: TRBD2
V: TRBV12-5
size: .
J: TRBJ2-3
CDR3: CASGGGLAIDTQYF
DNA: TGTGCTAGTGGTGGTGGACTAGCGATAGATACGCAGTATTTT

D: .
V: TRBV5-1
size: .
J: TRBJ2-3
CDR3: CASSPGGWGDTQYF
DNA: TGCGCCAGCAGCCCCGGGGGTTGGGGAGATACGCAGTATTTT

D: .
V: TRBV29-1
size: .
J: TRBJ1-5
CDR3: CSVTRTGNGEWQPQHF
DNA: TGCAGCGTTACTAGGACGGGGAACGGGGAGTGGCAGCCCCAGCATTTT

D: .
V: TRBV27
size: .
J: TRBJ2-1
CDR3: CASTRPGPPNYNEQFF
DNA: TGTGCCAGCACTCGCCCGGGACCCCCAAACTACAATGAGCAGTTCTTC

D: .
V: TRBV7-8
size: .
J: TRBJ2-7
CDR3: CASSFLGRDEQYF
DNA: TGTGCCAGCAGCTTCCTAGGACGGGACGAGCAGTACTTC

D: TRBD2
V: TRBV5-6
size: .
J: TRBJ2-1
CDR3: CASLGLAGPYNEQFF
DNA: TGTGCCAGTCTCGGACTAGCGGGGCCTTACAATGAGCAGTTCTTC

D: .
V: TRBV12-5
size: once
J: TRBJ2-7
CDR3: CASGPTSYEQYF
DNA: TGTGCTAGTGGTCCTACCTCCTACGAGCAGTACTTC

D: .
V: TRBV9
size: .
J: TRBJ2-6
CDR3: CASSVEGGPSGANVLTF
DNA: TGTGCCAGCAGCGTAGAAGGGGGGCCCTCTGGGGCCAACGTCCTGACTTTC

D: TRBD1
V: TRBV12-3/TRBV12-4
size: .
J: TRBJ2-1
CDR3: CASSYTTGTYNEQFF
DNA: TGTGCCAGCAGTTATACGACAGGGACGTACAATGAGCAGTTCTTC

D: TRBD2
V: TRBV7-8
size: .
J: TRBJ2-1
CDR3: CASDPSGGPNEQFF
DNA: TGTGCCAGCGACCCTAGCGGGGGCCCTAATGAGCAGTTCTTC

D: .
V: TRBV10-3
size: .
J: TRBJ2-7
CDR3: CAISPGSYEQYF
DNA: TGTGCCATCAGTCCGGGCTCCTACGAGCAGTACTTC

D: TRBD1
V: TRBV20-1
size: .
J: TRBJ1-1
CDR3: CSARGQGVTEAFF
DNA: TGCAGTGCTAGAGGGCAGGGGGTCACTGAAGCTTTCTTT